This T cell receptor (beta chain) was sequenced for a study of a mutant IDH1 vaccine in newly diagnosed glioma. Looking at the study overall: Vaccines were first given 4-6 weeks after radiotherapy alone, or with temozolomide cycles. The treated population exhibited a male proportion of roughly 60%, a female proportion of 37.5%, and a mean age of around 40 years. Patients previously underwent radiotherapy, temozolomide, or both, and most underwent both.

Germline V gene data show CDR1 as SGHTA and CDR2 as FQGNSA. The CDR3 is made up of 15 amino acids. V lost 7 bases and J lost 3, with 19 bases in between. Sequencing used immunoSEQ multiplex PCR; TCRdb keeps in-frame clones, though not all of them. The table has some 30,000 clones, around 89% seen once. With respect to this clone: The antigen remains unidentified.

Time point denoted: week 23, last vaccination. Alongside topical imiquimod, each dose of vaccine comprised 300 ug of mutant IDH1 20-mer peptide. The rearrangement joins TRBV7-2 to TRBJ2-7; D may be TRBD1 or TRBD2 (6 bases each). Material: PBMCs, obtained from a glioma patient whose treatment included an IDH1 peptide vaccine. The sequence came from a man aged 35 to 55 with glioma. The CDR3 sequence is CASTFPEGVSYEQYF. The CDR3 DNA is TGTGCCAGCACCTTTCCGGAGGGGGTCAGCTACGAGCAGTACTTC.